The rows below give T cell receptor beta chains drawn from one sample of a study of shared clonotypes between healthy human individuals. Sequenced by immunoSEQ multiplex PCR; TCRdb stores in-frame clones only, minus some. The data hold roughly 2.5 million clones, with more than 90% observed a single time. Sequenced material: naive CD4+ T cells sorted from blood. These receptors were collected from a man between 18 and 35 years old in good health. Each CDR3 is given with its conserved first and last residue. D genes are given only for firm matches. Clone size is given for some rows only: seen once, a few or many times, or a class if the clone is expanded.

d_call cdr3_length j_call v_call clone_size cdr3_aa cdr3_nt
TRBD1 17 TRBJ2-7 TRBV11-2 . CASSLWTGVTSAYEQYF TGTGCCAGCAGCTTATGGACAGGGGTCACATCTGCCTACGAGCAGTACTTC
. 14 TRBJ1-5 TRBV19 . CATRLDRSNQPQHF TGTGCCACTAGACTCGACAGGTCCAATCAGCCCCAGCATTTT
. 14 TRBJ2-5 TRBV6-5 . CASSYSNLQETQYF TGTGCCAGCAGTTACTCCAACTTACAAGAGACCCAGTACTTC
TRBD2 15 TRBJ2-3 TRBV19 . CASSILADSTDTQYF TGTGCCAGTAGTATACTAGCGGACAGCACAGATACGCAGTATTTT
TRBD1 13 TRBJ2-7 TRBV6-5 . CASSRQGAHEQYF TGTGCCAGCAGTAGACAGGGGGCACACGAGCAGTACTTC
. 15 TRBJ1-2 TRBV10-2 . CASSELQALNYGYTF TGCGCCAGCAGTGAGTTACAGGCGTTAAACTATGGCTACACCTTC
TRBD2 18 TRBJ2-2 TRBV28 . CASSSLPGLAGKTGELFF TGTGCCAGCAGTTCGTTGCCGGGACTAGCGGGAAAAACCGGGGAGCTGTTTTTT
. 15 TRBJ1-6 TRBV5-1 . CASSLEGRDNSPLHF TGCGCCAGCAGCTTGGAAGGCAGAGATAATTCACCCCTCCACTTT
. 11 TRBJ2-1 TRBV6-5 . CASTAGNEQFF TGTGCCAGCACGGCCGGGAATGAGCAGTTCTTC
TRBD1 15 TRBJ2-7 TRBV5-5 . CASSLAWDRVYEQYF TGTGCCAGCAGCTTGGCCTGGGACAGGGTCTACGAGCAGTACTTC
. 12 TRBJ2-1 TRBV6-1 once CASRWTYNEQFF TGTGCCAGCCGCTGGACCTACAATGAGCAGTTCTTC
. 14 TRBJ2-5 TRBV9 . CASSQDPSGETQYF TGTGCCAGCAGCCAGGACCCCAGCGGGGAGACCCAGTACTTC
TRBD2 14 TRBJ2-2 TRBV6-1 . CAARREIDTGELFF TGTGCCGCTAGGCGGGAGATCGACACCGGGGAGCTGTTTTTT
. 13 TRBJ1-2 TRBV5-4 . CASSLRAGDGYTF TGTGCCAGCAGCTTGAGGGCTGGGGATGGCTACACCTTC
. 14 TRBJ2-7 TRBV6-1 . CASSEGGSRYEQYF TGTGCCAGCAGTGAGGGTGGGAGTAGGTACGAGCAGTACTTC
TRBD1 15 TRBJ2-7 TRBV7-6 . CASSLAWGQHYEQYF TGTGCCAGCAGCTTAGCGTGGGGACAGCACTACGAGCAGTACTTC
TRBD1 16 TRBJ2-6 TRBV2 . CASSERGRAGANVLTF TGTGCCAGCAGTGAGAGGGGGCGAGCTGGGGCCAACGTCCTGACTTTC
. 16 TRBJ1-5 TRBV7-8 . CASSLAPGQINQPQHF TGTGCCAGCAGCTTAGCGCCCGGACAGATCAATCAGCCCCAGCATTTT
TRBD1 14 TRBJ2-1 TRBV28 . CASSPGQGAREQFF TGTGCCAGCAGCCCGGGACAGGGGGCTCGGGAGCAGTTCTTC
TRBD1 16 TRBJ2-2 TRBV9 . CASSVTIGTVTGELFF TGTGCCAGCAGCGTAACAATAGGGACAGTGACCGGGGAGCTGTTTTTT
. 14 TRBJ2-1 TRBV19 . CASSRRVAYNEQFF TGTGCCAGTAGTCGGAGGGTCGCCTACAATGAGCAGTTCTTC
. 15 TRBJ2-1 TRBV4-1 once CASSHGIYSYNEQFF TGCGCCAGCAGCCACGGGATCTACTCCTACAATGAGCAGTTCTTC
. 16 TRBJ1-1 TRBV5-1 . CASSLQGLDMNTEAFF TGCGCCAGCAGCCTACAGGGTCTGGACATGAACACTGAAGCTTTCTTT
TRBD2 13 TRBJ2-5 TRBV11-3 . CASSPAGGETQYF TGTGCCAGCAGCCCGGCGGGAGGAGAGACCCAGTACTTC
TRBD1 14 TRBJ2-7 TRBV5-1 . CASRSGTGGHEQYF TGCGCCAGCAGGTCCGGGACAGGGGGTCACGAGCAGTACTTC
. 13 TRBJ1-1 TRBV6-4 . CASSARGNTEAFF TGTGCCAGCAGTGCTCGGGGGAACACTGAAGCTTTCTTT
TRBD2 15 TRBJ2-5 TRBV10-3 . CAISSTSGGVKTQYF TGTGCCATCAGTTCGACTAGCGGGGGGGTGAAGACCCAGTACTTC
TRBD1 14 TRBJ2-2 TRBV30 . CACGGGQATGELFF TGTGCCTGTGGTGGGGGACAGGCCACCGGGGAGCTGTTTTTT
. 15 TRBJ1-4 TRBV19 . CASRSPSSVGEKLFF TGTGCCAGTAGGTCGCCGTCGAGTGTGGGTGAAAAACTGTTTTTT
. 11 TRBJ2-1 TRBV20-1 once CSASPVDEQFF TGCAGTGCTAGTCCCGTAGATGAGCAGTTCTTC
TRBD1 15 TRBJ2-2 TRBV10-3 . CAISGEGAVTGELFF TGTGCCATCAGTGGCGAGGGGGCGGTTACCGGGGAGCTGTTTTTT
. 14 TRBJ1-1 TRBV4-3 . CASSQTIASIGAFF TGCGCCAGCAGCCAAACAATCGCCAGTATCGGGGCTTTCTTT
. 14 TRBJ2-7 TRBV29-1 . CSVLGQVGNYEQYF TGCAGCGTTCTAGGGCAGGTAGGGAACTACGAGCAGTACTTC
. 16 TRBJ2-2 TRBV5-6 . CASSLGPGTNTGELFF TGTGCCAGCAGCTTGGGGCCCGGAACGAACACCGGGGAGCTGTTTTTT
. 11 TRBJ2-3 TRBV19 . CASKDRDTQYF TGTGCCAGTAAGGATAGGGATACGCAGTATTTT
. 16 TRBJ1-2 TRBV11-2 . CASSLDFPQVNYGYTF TGTGCCAGCAGCTTAGATTTCCCACAGGTGAACTATGGCTACACCTTC
. 13 TRBJ2-2 TRBV30 . CAWRNIRRGELFF TGTGCCTGGAGAAACATACGAAGAGGGGAGCTGTTTTTT
TRBD2 17 TRBJ2-3 TRBV4-1 . CASSQDREGSAWVTQYF TGCGCCAGCAGCCAAGACAGGGAGGGCAGCGCGTGGGTTACGCAGTATTTT
. 17 TRBJ2-6 TRBV9 . CASSPYYVGSGANVLTF TGTGCCAGCAGCCCCTATTACGTCGGGTCTGGGGCCAACGTCCTGACTTTC
. 15 TRBJ2-2 TRBV6-6 . CASSYRGTNTGELFF TGTGCCAGCAGTTACAGGGGGACGAACACCGGGGAGCTGTTTTTT
TRBD1 17 TRBJ2-4 TRBV19 . CASSIDLGQGAKNIQYF TGTGCCAGTAGTATAGATCTAGGACAGGGTGCCAAAAACATTCAGTACTTC
TRBD1 14 TRBJ2-7 TRBV5-1 . CASSRQGANYEQYF TGCGCCAGCAGCCGACAGGGGGCTAATTACGAGCAGTACTTC